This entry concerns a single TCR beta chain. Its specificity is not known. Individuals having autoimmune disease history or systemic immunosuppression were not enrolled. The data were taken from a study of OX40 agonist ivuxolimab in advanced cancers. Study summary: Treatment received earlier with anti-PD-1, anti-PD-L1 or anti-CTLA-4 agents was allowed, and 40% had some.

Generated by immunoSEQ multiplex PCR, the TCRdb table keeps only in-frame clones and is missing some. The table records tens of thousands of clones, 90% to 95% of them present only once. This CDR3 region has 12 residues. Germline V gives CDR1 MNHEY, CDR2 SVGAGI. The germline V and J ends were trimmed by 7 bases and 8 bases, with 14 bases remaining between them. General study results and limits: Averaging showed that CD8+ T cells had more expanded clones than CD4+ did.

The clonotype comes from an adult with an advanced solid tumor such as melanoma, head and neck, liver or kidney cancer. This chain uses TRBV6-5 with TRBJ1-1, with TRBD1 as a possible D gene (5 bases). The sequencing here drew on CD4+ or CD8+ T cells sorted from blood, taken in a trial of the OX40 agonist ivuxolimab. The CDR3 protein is CASTPDRGEAFF. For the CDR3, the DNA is TGTGCCAGCACCCCCGACAGAGGAGAAGCTTTCTTT.